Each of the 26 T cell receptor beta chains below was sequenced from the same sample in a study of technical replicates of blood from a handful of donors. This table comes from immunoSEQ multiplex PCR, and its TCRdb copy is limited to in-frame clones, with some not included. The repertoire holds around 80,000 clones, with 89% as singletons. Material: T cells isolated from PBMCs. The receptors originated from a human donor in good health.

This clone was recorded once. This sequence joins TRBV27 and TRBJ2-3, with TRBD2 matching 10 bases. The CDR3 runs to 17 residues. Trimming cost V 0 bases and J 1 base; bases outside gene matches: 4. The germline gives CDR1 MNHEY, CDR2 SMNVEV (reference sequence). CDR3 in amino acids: CASSLSRSGRGTDTQYF. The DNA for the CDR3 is TGTGCCAGCAGTTTATCGAGGAGCGGGAGGGGCACAGATACGCAGTATTTT.

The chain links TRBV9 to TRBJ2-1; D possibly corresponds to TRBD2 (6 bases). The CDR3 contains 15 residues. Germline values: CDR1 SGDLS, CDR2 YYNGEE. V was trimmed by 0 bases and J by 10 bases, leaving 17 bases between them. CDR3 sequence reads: CASSVEVGGVREQFF. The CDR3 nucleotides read TGTGCCAGCAGCGTAGAAGTGGGAGGTGTCCGAGAGCAGTTCTTC.

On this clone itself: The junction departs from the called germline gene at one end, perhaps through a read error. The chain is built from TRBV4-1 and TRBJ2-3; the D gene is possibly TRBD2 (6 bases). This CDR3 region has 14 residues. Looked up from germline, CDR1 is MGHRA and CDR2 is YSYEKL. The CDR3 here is CASSQGSGVGTQYF. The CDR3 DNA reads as TGCGCCAGCAGTCAAGGCTCGGGAGTGGGTACGCAGTATTTT.

CDR3 sequence: CATSRWDTNYGYTF. Written as DNA, the CDR3 is TGTGCCACCAGCCGCTGGGACACTAACTATGGCTACACCTTC. This chain uses TRBV15 with TRBJ1-2; D is perhaps TRBD1 (6 bases). The CDR3 runs 14 residues. The germline V gene encodes CDR1 LNHNV and CDR2 YYDKDF (reference sequence). V lost 5 bases and J 0 bases, leaving 10 bases between the germline ends.

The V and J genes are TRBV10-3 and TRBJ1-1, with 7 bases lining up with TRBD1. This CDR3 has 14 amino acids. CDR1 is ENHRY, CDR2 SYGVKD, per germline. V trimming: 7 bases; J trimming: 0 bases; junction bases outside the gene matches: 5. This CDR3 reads CAINPGGMNTEAFF. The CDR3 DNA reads TGTGCCATCAATCCAGGGGGAATGAACACTGAAGCTTTCTTT.

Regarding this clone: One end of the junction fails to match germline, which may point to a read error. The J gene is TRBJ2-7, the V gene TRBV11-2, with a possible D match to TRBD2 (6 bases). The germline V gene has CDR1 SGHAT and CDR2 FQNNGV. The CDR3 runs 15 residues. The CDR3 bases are TGTGCCAGCACCTTAGGCCGGGAGCCTCTTTACGAGCAGTACTTC. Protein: CASTLGREPLYEQYF. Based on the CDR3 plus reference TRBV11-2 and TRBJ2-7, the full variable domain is EAGVAQSPRYKIIEKRQSVAFWCNPISGHATLYWYQQILGQGPKLLIQFQNNGVVDDSQLPKDRFSAERLKGVDSTLKIQPAKLEDSAVYLCASTLGREPLYEQYFGPGTRLTVT.

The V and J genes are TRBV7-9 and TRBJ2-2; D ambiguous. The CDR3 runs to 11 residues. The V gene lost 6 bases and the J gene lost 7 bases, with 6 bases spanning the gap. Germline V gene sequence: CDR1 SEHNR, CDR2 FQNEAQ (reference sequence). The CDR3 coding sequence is TGTGCCAGCAGTTGGAGCGGGGAGCTGTTTTTT. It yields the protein CASSWSGELFF. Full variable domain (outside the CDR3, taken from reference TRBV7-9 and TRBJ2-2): DTGVSQNPRHKITKRGQNVTFRCDPISEHNRLYWYRQTLGQGPEFLTYFQNEAQLEKSRLLSDRFSAERPKGSFSTLEIQRTEQGDSAMYLCASSWSGELFFGEGSRLTVL.

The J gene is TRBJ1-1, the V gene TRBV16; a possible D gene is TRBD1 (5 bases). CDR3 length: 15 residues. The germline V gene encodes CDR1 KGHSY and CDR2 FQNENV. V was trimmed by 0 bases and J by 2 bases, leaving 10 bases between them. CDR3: CASSQSEGLNTEAFF. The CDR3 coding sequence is TGTGCCAGCAGCCAATCGGAGGGACTAAACACTGAAGCTTTCTTT.

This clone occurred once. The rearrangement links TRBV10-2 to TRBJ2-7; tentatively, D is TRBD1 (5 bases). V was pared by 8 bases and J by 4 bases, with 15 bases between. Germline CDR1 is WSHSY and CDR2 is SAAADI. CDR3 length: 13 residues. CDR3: CASVDRGYYEQYF. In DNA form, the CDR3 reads TGCGCCAGCGTTGATAGGGGTTATTACGAGCAGTACTTC.

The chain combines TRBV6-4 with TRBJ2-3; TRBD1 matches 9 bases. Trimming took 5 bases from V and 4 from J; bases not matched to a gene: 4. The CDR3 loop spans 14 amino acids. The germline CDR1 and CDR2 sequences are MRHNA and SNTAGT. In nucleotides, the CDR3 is TGTGCCAGCAGTCCACAGGGGGCGGCAGATACGCAGTATTTT. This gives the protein CASSPQGAADTQYF.

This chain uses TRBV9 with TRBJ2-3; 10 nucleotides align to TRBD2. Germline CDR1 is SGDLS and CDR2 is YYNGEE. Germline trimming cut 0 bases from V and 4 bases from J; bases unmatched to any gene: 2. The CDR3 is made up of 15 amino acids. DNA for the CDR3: TGTGCCAGCAGCGTAGAGCGGGAGGGCCCAGATACGCAGTATTTT. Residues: CASSVEREGPDTQYF.

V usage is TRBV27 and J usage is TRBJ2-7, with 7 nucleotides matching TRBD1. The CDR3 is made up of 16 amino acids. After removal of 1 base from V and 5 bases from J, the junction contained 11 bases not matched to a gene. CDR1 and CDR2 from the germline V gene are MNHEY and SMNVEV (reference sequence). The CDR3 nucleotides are TGTGCCAGCAGTTTATTAGGGACGACAGGGTTCGACGAGCAGTACTTC. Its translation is CASSLLGTTGFDEQYF.

CDR3 sequence reads: CASSFHTEAFF. CDR3 sequence (DNA): TGTGCCAGCAGCTTTCATACTGAAGCTTTCTTT. V and J are TRBV7-8 and TRBJ1-1, with no clear D. The CDR3 covers 11 residues. CDR1 and CDR2 (germline): SGHVS, FQNEAQ. V lost 3 bases and J 5 bases, leaving 4 bases between the germline ends. The variable domain in full, completed from reference TRBV7-8 and TRBJ1-1, reads GAGVSQSPRYKVAKRGQDVALRCDPISGHVSLFWYQQALGQGPEFLTYFQNEAQLDKSGLPSDRFFAERPEGSVSTLKIQRTQQEDSAVYLCASSFHTEAFFGQGTRLTVV.

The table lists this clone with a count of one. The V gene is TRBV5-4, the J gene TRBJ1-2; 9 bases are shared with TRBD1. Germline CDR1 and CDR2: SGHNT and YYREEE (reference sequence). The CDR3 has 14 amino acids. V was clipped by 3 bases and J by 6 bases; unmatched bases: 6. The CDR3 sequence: CASSSGQGGHGYTF. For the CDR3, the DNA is TGTGCCAGCAGCTCGGGACAGGGCGGTCATGGCTACACCTTC.

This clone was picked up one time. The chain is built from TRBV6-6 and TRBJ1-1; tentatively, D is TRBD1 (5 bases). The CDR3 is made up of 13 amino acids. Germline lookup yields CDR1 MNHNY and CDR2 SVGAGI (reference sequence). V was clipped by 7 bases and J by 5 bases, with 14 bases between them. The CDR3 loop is CASIYGGETEAFF. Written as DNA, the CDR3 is TGTGCCAGCATTTATGGGGGGGAGACTGAAGCTTTCTTT.

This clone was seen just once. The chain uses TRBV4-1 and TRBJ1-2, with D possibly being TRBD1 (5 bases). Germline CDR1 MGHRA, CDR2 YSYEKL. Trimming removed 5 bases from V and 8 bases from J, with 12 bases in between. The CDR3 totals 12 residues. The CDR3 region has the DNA TGCGCCAGCAGCAAAGGGACTCGGGGCTACACCTTC. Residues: CASSKGTRGYTF.

The CDR3 coding sequence is TGCGCCAGCAGCCAAGATCGTAGCCTAGGCGGGAATGAGCAGTTCTTC. Its translation is CASSQDRSLGGNEQFF. This chain connects TRBV4-1 to TRBJ2-1; maybe TRBD2 (5 bases). The ends were cut back, 0 bases at V and 7 bases at J, with 16 bases in the middle. The V gene's germline CDR1 is MGHRA and CDR2 YSYEKL. The CDR3 loop spans 16 amino acids.

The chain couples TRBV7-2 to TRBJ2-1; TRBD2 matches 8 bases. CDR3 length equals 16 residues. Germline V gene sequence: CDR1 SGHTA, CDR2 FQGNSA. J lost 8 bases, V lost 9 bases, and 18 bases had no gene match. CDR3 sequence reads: CASTLSGSWGRDEQFF. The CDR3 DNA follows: TGTGCCAGTACCTTGAGCGGGAGCTGGGGTAGAGATGAGCAGTTCTTC. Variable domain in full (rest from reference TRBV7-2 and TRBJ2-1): GAGVSQSPSNKVTEKGKDVELRCDPISGHTALYWYRQSLGQGLEFLIYFQGNSAPDKSGLPSDRFSAERTGGSVSTLTIQRTQQEDSAVYLCASTLSGSWGRDEQFFGPGTRLTVL.

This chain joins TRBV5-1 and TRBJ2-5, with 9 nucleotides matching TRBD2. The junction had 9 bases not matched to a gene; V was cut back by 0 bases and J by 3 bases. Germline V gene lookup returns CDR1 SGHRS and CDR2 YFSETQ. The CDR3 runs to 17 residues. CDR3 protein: CASSLALGGRAEETQYF. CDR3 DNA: TGCGCCAGCAGCTTGGCCCTCGGCGGGAGGGCCGAAGAGACCCAGTACTTC.

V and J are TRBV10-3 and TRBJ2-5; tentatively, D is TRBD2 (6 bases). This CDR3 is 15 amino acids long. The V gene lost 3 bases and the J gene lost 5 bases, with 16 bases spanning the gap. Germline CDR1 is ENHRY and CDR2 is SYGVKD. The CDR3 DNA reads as TGTGCCATCAGTGACGGGACTCACGACCCGGAGACCCAGTACTTC. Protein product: CAISDGTHDPETQYF.

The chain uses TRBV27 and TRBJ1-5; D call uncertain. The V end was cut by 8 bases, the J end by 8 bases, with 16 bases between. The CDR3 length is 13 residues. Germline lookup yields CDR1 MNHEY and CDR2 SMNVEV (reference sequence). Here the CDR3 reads CASQLRSLEPQHF. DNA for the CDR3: TGTGCCAGCCAATTAAGGAGTTTGGAGCCCCAGCATTTT.

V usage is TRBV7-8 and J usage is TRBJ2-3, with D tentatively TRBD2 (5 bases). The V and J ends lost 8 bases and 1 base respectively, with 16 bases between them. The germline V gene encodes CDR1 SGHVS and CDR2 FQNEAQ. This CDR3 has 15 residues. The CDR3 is CASSRTSGRTDTQYF. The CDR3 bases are TGTGCCAGCTCCCGGACTTCCGGACGCACAGATACGCAGTATTTT.

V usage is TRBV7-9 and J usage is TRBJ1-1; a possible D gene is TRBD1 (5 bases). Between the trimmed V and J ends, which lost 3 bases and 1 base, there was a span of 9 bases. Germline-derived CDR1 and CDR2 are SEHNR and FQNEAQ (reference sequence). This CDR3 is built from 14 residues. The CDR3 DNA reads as TGTGCCAGCAGCTTTTCGGGGGGGAACACTGAAGCTTTCTTT. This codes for CASSFSGGNTEAFF.

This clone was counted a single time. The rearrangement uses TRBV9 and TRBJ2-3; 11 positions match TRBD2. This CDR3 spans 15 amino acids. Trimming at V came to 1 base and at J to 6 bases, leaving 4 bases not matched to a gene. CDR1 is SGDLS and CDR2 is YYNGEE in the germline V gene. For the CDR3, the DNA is TGTGCCAGCAGCGTATTGTCTAGCGGGAGGGATACGCAGTATTTT. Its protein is CASSVLSSGRDTQYF.

Written as DNA, the CDR3 is TGCGCCAGCAGCTTGCGAGGCGGGAGGGCTCATGAGCAGTTCTTC. Its protein is CASSLRGGRAHEQFF. The gene calls are TRBV5-1 and TRBJ2-1, with 9 bases fitting TRBD2. The germline gives CDR1 SGHRS, CDR2 YFSETQ. The CDR3 contains 15 residues. The trim removed 1 base at V and 8 bases at J, leaving 7 bases unmatched.

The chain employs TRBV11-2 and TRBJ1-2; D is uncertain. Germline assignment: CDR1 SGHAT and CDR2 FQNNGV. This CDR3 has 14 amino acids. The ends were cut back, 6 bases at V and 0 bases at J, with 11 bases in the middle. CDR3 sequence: CASSSSKANYGYTF. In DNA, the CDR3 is TGTGCCAGCAGTTCCAGTAAAGCTAACTATGGCTACACCTTC.